This entry lists 26 T cell receptor beta chains sequenced from one sample in a study of blood T cell repertoires in COVID-19 (dated by TCRdb to the early 2020s). The protocol used for the library was the immunoSEQ multiplex PCR assay. The clones in this table, taken by TCRdb from immuneACCESS, are in-frame only. Not every clone is retained; where verified, under half of the shortfall comes from an unresolved V gene, and the cause of the rest is unknown. This sample is represented by about 160,000 clones; over 65% of them were singletons. The ten most abundant clones make up roughly 7.5% of the sample. Material for sequencing was peripheral blood. The receptors were gathered from a man in his fifties or sixties with acute or convalescent COVID-19.

V gene TRBV18 combines with J gene TRBJ2-7; tentatively, D is TRBD1 (5 bases). The CDR3 runs to 13 residues. Looked up from germline, CDR1 is KGHSH and CDR2 is LQKENI. V was cut by 3 bases and J by 4 bases, with 10 bases left in between. CDR3 region: CASSPVRAYEQYF. CDR3 DNA: TGTGCCAGCTCACCGGTCAGGGCTTACGAGCAGTACTTC. The full variable domain, with the rest looked up from reference TRBV18 and TRBJ2-7, is NAGVMQNPRHLVRRRGQEARLRCSPMKGHSHVYWYRQLPEEGLKFMVYLQKENIIDESGMPKERFSAEFPKEGPSILRIQQVVRGDSAAYFCASSPVRAYEQYFGPGTRLTVT.

This sequence joins TRBV3-1 (or the pseudogene TRBV3-2) and TRBJ1-3; D is undetermined. Deletions cut 2 bases from V and 4 bases from J, with 9 bases between. Germline CDR1 and CDR2: LGHDT and YNNKEL (reference sequence). CDR3 size: 14 residues. The CDR3 nucleotides are TGTGCCAGCAGCCAACAGGCAACAGGAAACACCATATATTTT. Translated, it gives CASSQQATGNTIYF.

Details on this clone: The same CDR3 is also encoded by other DNA sequences in this sample. The CDR3: CASSLGRGLFGNTIYF. CDR3 in DNA: TGTGCCAGCAGCTTAGGCAGGGGGCTGTTTGGAAACACCATATATTTT. The rearrangement joins TRBV7-2 to TRBJ1-3, with 8 bases matching TRBD1. The CDR3 has 16 amino acids. The trim removed 1 base at V and 3 bases at J, leaving 5 bases unmatched. From germline, CDR1 is SGHTA and CDR2 FQGNSA.

The V and J genes are TRBV12-3 or TRBV12-4 and TRBJ2-3, with D maybe TRBD1 (6 bases). V dropped 6 bases and J dropped 6 bases, with 10 bases sitting between them. This CDR3 has 12 residues. The CDR3 here is CASSRTVDTQYF. The CDR3 DNA is TGTGCCAGCAGCAGGACAGTGGATACGCAGTATTTT.

The rearrangement joins TRBV5-1 to TRBJ1-1; 8 bases line up with TRBD1. From germline, CDR1 is SGHRS and CDR2 YFSETQ. CDR3 length equals 15 residues. J gave up 1 base and V 4 bases, and 6 bases lay outside the gene matches. This CDR3 reads CASSPAGTGNTEAFF. The CDR3 bases are TGCGCCAGCAGCCCGGCCGGGACAGGGAACACTGAAGCTTTCTTT.

This chain connects TRBV9 to TRBJ2-1, with TRBD1 matching over 9 bases. V shed 3 bases and J 7 bases; nucleotides not matched to a gene: 11. CDR1 and CDR2 (germline): SGDLS, YYNGEE. CDR3 length equals 16 residues. DNA for the CDR3: TGTGCCAGCAGCGAACGACGGACAGGGGTAGTAAATGAGCAGTTCTTC. Amino acid sequence: CASSERRTGVVNEQFF.

The chain is built from TRBV19 and TRBJ2-2; D gene uncertain. Germline loops: CDR1 LNHDA, CDR2 SQIVND (reference sequence). Trimming took off 6 bases at V and 7 bases at J, with 21 bases between the two ends. This CDR3 comprises 16 residues. The CDR3 bases are TGTGCCAGTAGACAACAACCGAAAGGTCCGGGCGGGGAGCTGTTTTTT. Translating it yields CASRQQPKGPGGELFF.

The V call is TRBV27, the J call TRBJ1-2, with D tentatively TRBD1 (5 bases). Trimming removed 3 bases from V and 3 bases from J, with 11 bases in between. The length of the CDR3 is 14 residues. In germline, CDR1 is MNHEY, CDR2 SMNVEV (reference sequence). CDR3 sequence: CASSLGGTHYGYTF. The CDR3 DNA follows: TGTGCCAGCAGTTTGGGAGGGACTCACTATGGCTACACCTTC.

This chain joins TRBV9 and TRBJ2-2; 7 bases are shared with TRBD2. The CDR3 length is 16 residues. The germline CDR1 and CDR2 sequences are SGDLS and YYNGEE. J gave up 4 bases and V 4 bases, and 10 bases lay outside the gene matches. The CDR3 sequence is CASSHSRGDFTGELFF. The DNA of the CDR3 is TGTGCCAGCAGCCACAGTCGGGGGGACTTCACCGGGGAGCTGTTTTTT.

The rearrangement joins TRBV7-3 to TRBJ2-3; 11 bases map to TRBD1. Looked up from germline, CDR1 is SGHTA and CDR2 is FQGTGA. Trimming at V came to 5 bases and at J to 6 bases, leaving 4 bases not matched to a gene. The CDR3 runs to 14 residues. CDR3 coding DNA: TGTGCCAGCAGCCCCGGGACAGGGGGGGATACGCAGTATTTT. As protein: CASSPGTGGDTQYF.

The chain is built from TRBV18 and TRBJ1-2, with TRBD1 identical over 8 bases. Germline CDR1 and CDR2: KGHSH and LQKENI. This CDR3 comprises 17 residues. V trimming: 1 base; J trimming: 7 bases; junction bases outside the gene matches: 14. CDR3 DNA: TGTGCCAGCTCACCACAGGTGGACAGGGCATCACTTTCTGGCTACACCTTC. It encodes CASSPQVDRASLSGYTF.

This rearrangement joins TRBV6-5 to TRBJ1-2; 10 bases are shared with TRBD1. CDR1 and CDR2 from the germline V gene are MNHEY and SVGAGI. V gave up 7 bases and J gave up 8 bases; unmatched junction bases: 7. The length of the CDR3 is 13 residues. In nucleotides, the CDR3 is TGTGCCAGCACGCGGGGACAGGGGAGAGGCTACACCTTC. This gives the protein CASTRGQGRGYTF.

The chain links TRBV7-9 to TRBJ2-7; 8 bases agree with TRBD2. Germline V lookup: CDR1 SEHNR, CDR2 FQNEAQ (reference sequence). The CDR3 spans 16 residues. J lost 2 bases, V lost 0 bases, and 6 bases had no gene match. The DNA for the CDR3 is TGTGCCAGCAGCTTAGCGCCCAGCGGGGGCCCCTACGAGCAGTACTTC. Its translation: CASSLAPSGGPYEQYF.

The rearrangement uses TRBV7-2 and TRBJ1-3, with D hard to call. Germline CDR1 is SGHTA and CDR2 is FQGNSA. The CDR3 runs to 17 residues. Trimming pared 1 base from V and 0 bases from J, leaving 13 bases between. The CDR3 DNA is TGTGCCAGCAGCTTAGTCGGTACGGTGAGCTCTGGAAACACCATATATTTT. This translates into CASSLVGTVSSGNTIYF.

The chain couples TRBV27 to TRBJ2-7, with 11 bases lining up with TRBD1. Trimming took 2 bases from V and 2 from J; bases not matched to a gene: 5. From germline, CDR1 is MNHEY and CDR2 SMNVEV (reference sequence). CDR3 length: 16 amino acids. CDR3 in DNA: TGTGCCAGCAGTTTACTACCGGGACAGGGGGCCTACGAGCAGTACTTC. Protein product: CASSLLPGQGAYEQYF.

On this clone itself: Other DNA sequences in the same sample also yield this CDR3. This sequence joins TRBV12-3 or TRBV12-4 and TRBJ1-1; D is undetermined. V shed 3 bases and J shed 2 bases, with 7 bases lying between them. The CDR3 spans 13 residues. The CDR3 here is CASSLLTNTEAFF. CDR3 in DNA: TGTGCCAGCAGTTTGCTAACTAACACTGAAGCTTTCTTT.

V is TRBV7-2 and J is TRBJ2-7, with 9 bases fitting TRBD2. Looked up from germline, CDR1 is SGHTA and CDR2 is FQGNSA. There are 14 residues in the CDR3. The V gene end was trimmed by 5 bases and the J gene end by 5 bases; junction bases not matched to a gene: 7. The CDR3 DNA reads TGTGCCAGCAGCGTCAGCGGGGGGCCCAACGAGCAGTACTTC. Translated, it gives CASSVSGGPNEQYF. The full variable domain, in which reference TRBV7-2 and TRBJ2-7 provide the parts outside the CDR3, is GAGVSQSPSNKVTEKGKDVELRCDPISGHTALYWYRQSLGQGLEFLIYFQGNSAPDKSGLPSDRFSAERTGGSVSTLTIQRTQQEDSAVYLCASSVSGGPNEQYFGPGTRLTVT.

The chain uses TRBV4-1 and TRBJ2-1, with 10 bases aligning to TRBD2. This CDR3 spans 15 amino acids. J gave up 5 bases and V 5 bases, and 6 bases lay outside the gene matches. CDR1 and CDR2 (germline): MGHRA, YSYEKL. CDR3 residues: CASSTLAGANNEQFF. The CDR3 DNA follows: TGCGCCAGCAGCACGCTAGCGGGGGCAAACAATGAGCAGTTCTTC.

The chain employs TRBV2 and TRBJ2-1; maybe TRBD1 (6 bases). The CDR3 loop spans 15 amino acids. Germline CDR1 is SNHLY and CDR2 is FYNNEI. V was pared by 0 bases and J by 3 bases, with 9 bases between. The CDR3 DNA reads as TGTGCCAGCAGTGAAGCGCAGGGGCACTACAATGAGCAGTTCTTC. Protein product: CASSEAQGHYNEQFF.

The chain is built from TRBV7-6 and TRBJ1-3; possibly TRBD1 for D (5 bases). V lost 4 bases and J 2 bases, leaving 9 bases between the germline ends. The germline V gene encodes CDR1 SGHVS and CDR2 FNYEAQ. The CDR3 consists of 14 residues. The chain's CDR3 is CASSWGGAGNTIYF. CDR3 sequence (DNA): TGTGCCAGCAGCTGGGGGGGGGCTGGAAACACCATATATTTT.

The rearrangement links TRBV10-1 to TRBJ2-2, with TRBD2 identical over 13 bases. Trimming removed 5 bases from V and 5 bases from J; junction bases left unmatched: 8. This CDR3 has 17 residues. Looked up from germline, CDR1 is WNHNN and CDR2 is SYGVQD (reference sequence). In DNA, the CDR3 is TGCGCCAGCAGTAAAACGGGACTAGCGGGGATAACCGGGGAGCTGTTTTTT. Translation gives CASSKTGLAGITGELFF.

The chain uses TRBV24-1 and TRBJ2-5; 7 nucleotides align to TRBD2. V shed 4 bases, J shed 6 bases, and the junction held 13 bases outside the gene matches. This CDR3 has 16 amino acids. CDR1 KGHDR and CDR2 SFDVKD come from the germline V gene. This CDR3 is CATSDTSREEWQTQYF. The CDR3, as DNA: TGTGCCACCAGTGACACATCCCGGGAGGAATGGCAGACCCAGTACTTC.

The chain uses TRBV7-2 and TRBJ1-1, with 9 bases matching TRBD1. Unmatched junction bases numbered 10, after V lost 4 bases and J lost 1 base. Germline V gives CDR1 SGHTA, CDR2 FQGNSA. The CDR3 has 17 amino acids. CDR3 loop: CASSWDRAVGKNTEAFF. DNA of the CDR3: TGTGCCAGCAGCTGGGACAGGGCCGTAGGAAAGAACACTGAAGCTTTCTTT.

The V call is TRBV9, the J call TRBJ2-1, with 9 bases that match TRBD2. The junction had 15 bases not matched to a gene; V was cut back by 2 bases and J by 0 bases. The germline CDR1 and CDR2 sequences are SGDLS and YYNGEE. The CDR3 runs to 20 residues. The CDR3 nucleotides read TGTGCCAGCAGCGTTAATATTGCTAGCGGGGAGTGGAGCTCCTACAATGAGCAGTTCTTC. Amino acids: CASSVNIASGEWSSYNEQFF. Combining the CDR3 with reference TRBV9 and TRBJ2-1 gives the whole variable domain DSGVTQTPKHLITATGQRVTLRCSPRSGDLSVYWYQQSLDQGLQFLIQYYNGEERAKGNILERFSAQQFPDLHSELNLSSLELGDSALYFCASSVNIASGEWSSYNEQFFGPGTRLTVL.

This chain joins TRBV5-4 and TRBJ1-1, with unresolved D. CDR3 size: 14 residues. In germline, CDR1 is SGHNT, CDR2 YYREEE (reference sequence). With 4 bases removed from V and 4 bases from J, the gap between germline ends came to 14 bases. In DNA form, the CDR3 reads TGTGCCAGCAGCCTGGGTTCGGGGTTCACTGAAGCTTTCTTT. This translates into CASSLGSGFTEAFF.

This chain links TRBV5-1 with TRBJ2-7, with 10 bases identical to TRBD1. V was clipped by 4 bases and J by 2 bases; unmatched bases: 3. There are 14 residues in the CDR3. The germline V gene has CDR1 SGHRS and CDR2 YFSETQ. In DNA, the CDR3 is TGCGCCAGCAGCCCTGGACAGGGGGCCTACGAGCAGTACTTC. Its protein product is CASSPGQGAYEQYF.